These 20 T cell receptor beta chains share one sample of origin, sequenced in a study of blood T cell repertoires in COVID-19. The table came from immunoSEQ multiplex PCR; TCRdb's copy has only in-frame clones and leaves some out. The sample carries under 250,000 clones, 70% to 90% recorded once. Sequencing used peripheral blood. These receptor sequences come from a man aged 18 to 29 with active or convalescent COVID-19.

The chain links TRBV9 to TRBJ2-3, with TRBD2 matching 9 bases. J gave up 6 bases and V 0 bases, and 8 bases lay outside the gene matches. This CDR3 comprises 16 residues. The germline gives CDR1 SGDLS, CDR2 YYNGEE. CDR3 in amino acids: CASSVVDSGSYDTQYF. The CDR3 bases are TGTGCCAGCAGCGTAGTCGATAGCGGGAGTTACGATACGCAGTATTTT.

CDR3 nucleotides: TGTGCCAGCAGCTTAAGGGGACAGCGGGAGACCCAGTACTTC. This codes for CASSLRGQRETQYF. V usage is TRBV7-2 and J usage is TRBJ2-5; 7 bases line up with TRBD1. There are 14 residues in the CDR3. The V gene's germline CDR1 is SGHTA and CDR2 FQGNSA. Trimming took 2 bases from V and 5 from J; bases not matched to a gene: 5. The whole variable domain, filled in from reference TRBV7-2 and TRBJ2-5, reads GAGVSQSPSNKVTEKGKDVELRCDPISGHTALYWYRQSLGQGLEFLIYFQGNSAPDKSGLPSDRFSAERTGGSVSTLTIQRTQQEDSAVYLCASSLRGQRETQYFGPGTRLLVL.

The chain uses TRBV9 and TRBJ2-1; 10 bases agree with TRBD2. The ends lost 3 bases at V and 8 bases at J; junction bases unmatched: 11. The length of the CDR3 is 16 residues. Per germline, CDR1 SGDLS and CDR2 YYNGEE. The CDR3 protein is CASSEETSGWEDEQFF. The CDR3 region has the DNA TGTGCCAGCAGCGAGGAGACTAGCGGGTGGGAGGATGAGCAGTTCTTC.

The V gene is TRBV28, the J gene TRBJ1-1, with a tentative D call TRBD1 (6 bases). The V gene's germline CDR1 is MDHEN and CDR2 SYDVKM. The CDR3 contains 15 residues. V lost 10 bases and J 0 bases, leaving 18 bases between the germline ends. Here the CDR3 DNA reads TGTGCCACCCTCCCGGGAGGGGGAGTGAACACTGAAGCTTTCTTT. Amino acids: CATLPGGGVNTEAFF.

V and J are TRBV6-5 and TRBJ2-3; TRBD2 matches 10 bases. This CDR3 has 15 amino acids. V shed 6 bases and J 3 bases; nucleotides not matched to a gene: 6. Per germline, CDR1 MNHEY and CDR2 SVGAGI. The CDR3 DNA follows: TGTGCCAGCAGGATAAGCGGGAGGGAGACAGATACGCAGTATTTT. Translated: CASRISGRETDTQYF.

The chain recombines TRBV7-2 with TRBJ1-1; D may be TRBD1 (5 bases). The CDR3 extends over 16 amino acids. The germline CDR1 and CDR2 sequences are SGHTA and FQGNSA. V shed 5 bases and J shed 6 bases, with 22 bases lying between them. CDR3: CASSTGPHAGTSEAFF. In nucleotides, the CDR3 is TGTGCCAGCAGCACCGGGCCCCACGCGGGGACGTCTGAAGCTTTCTTT.

V gene TRBV7-8 combines with J gene TRBJ2-1; 9 nucleotides match TRBD1. The trim removed 5 bases at V and 2 bases at J, leaving 10 bases unmatched. The CDR3 is made up of 17 amino acids. The germline gives CDR1 SGHVS, CDR2 FQNEAQ. The CDR3 coding sequence is TGTGCCAGCAGCCCCCGGGACAGGGAGATCGCCTACAATGAGCAGTTCTTC. This gives the protein CASSPRDREIAYNEQFF.

J is TRBJ2-5 and V is TRBV7-8; 9 bases agree with TRBD2. Germline-derived CDR1 and CDR2 are SGHVS and FQNEAQ. CDR3 length: 17 residues. Germline trimming cut 5 bases from V and 5 bases from J; bases unmatched to any gene: 15. The CDR3 spells CASSPTRLAALGETQYF. The CDR3 DNA reads as TGTGCCAGCAGCCCGACCCGACTAGCGGCCCTCGGGGAGACCCAGTACTTC.

The V and J genes are TRBV20-1 and TRBJ1-4, with D tentatively TRBD1 (6 bases). Trimming took 6 bases from V and 15 from J, leaving 17 bases between them. The CDR3 consists of 11 residues. CDR1 DFQATT and CDR2 SNEGSKA come from the germline V gene (reference sequence). DNA for the CDR3: TGCAGTGCAAGGACAGAGCGGGGAATGTTTTTT. It encodes CSARTERGMFF.

This clone came up a few times. The chain carries TRBV4-3 and TRBJ2-7, with D possibly being TRBD2 (6 bases). V lost 2 bases, J lost 5 bases, and 13 bases lay in between. Germline lookup yields CDR1 LGHNA and CDR2 YSLEER. The CDR3 is made up of 14 amino acids. In DNA form, the CDR3 reads TGCGCCAGCAGCCAATTACTAGCTCTCCACGAGCAGTACTTC. It yields the protein CASSQLLALHEQYF.

This chain joins TRBV9 and TRBJ2-7, with 11 bases matching TRBD2. CDR3 size: 17 residues. V dropped 0 bases and J dropped 5; count of bases not matched to a gene: 10. Per germline, CDR1 SGDLS and CDR2 YYNGEE. In nucleotides, the CDR3 is TGTGCCAGCAGCGTAGCTACATTAGCGGGAGGGCCCGACGAGCAGTACTTC. Its translation: CASSVATLAGGPDEQYF.

The gene calls are TRBV19 and TRBJ2-1, with TRBD2 as a possible D gene (7 bases). Germline CDR1 reads LNHDA; CDR2 reads SQIVND (reference sequence). The V and J ends lost 8 bases and 5 bases respectively, with 13 bases between them. This CDR3 contains 13 residues. The DNA for the CDR3 is TGTGCCAGTGGTCGGGGGGCAGACAATGAGCAGTTCTTC. This codes for CASGRGADNEQFF.

A single count supports this clone. Mismatch with germline at one junction end may stem from a read error. The chain carries TRBV6-1 and TRBJ1-2, with D possibly matching TRBD1 (5 bases). The CDR3 runs to 16 residues. CDR1 is MNHNS, CDR2 SASEGT, per germline. As DNA, the CDR3 is TGTGCCAGCACTGAAACGTCGGGGGTAGCTAACTATGGCTACACCTTC. Its translation is CASTETSGVANYGYTF.

The V and J genes are TRBV5-6 and TRBJ1-6, with 7 bases lining up with TRBD1. Per the germline V gene, CDR1 is SGHDT and CDR2 is YYEEEE. This CDR3 has 15 residues. V dropped 0 bases and J dropped 11; count of bases not matched to a gene: 8. The CDR3 nucleotides read TGTGCCAGCAGCTTGGCCCGGGACAGTTTGGCACCCCTCCACTTT. Amino acids: CASSLARDSLAPLHF.

This clone appeared a single time. The V and J genes are TRBV7-8 and TRBJ1-6; TRBD1 might be the D (5 bases). This CDR3 is built from 15 residues. Trimming left V 3 bases short and J 7 bases short, with 13 bases between. Germline assignment: CDR1 SGHVS and CDR2 FQNEAQ. This CDR3 is CASSLSGVVNSPLHF. DNA of the CDR3: TGTGCCAGCAGCTTGTCGGGGGTGGTCAATTCACCCCTCCACTTT.

The CDR3 here is CASSVSSGTGAWNNSPLHF. The DNA for the CDR3 is TGTGCCAGCAGCGTATCATCCGGGACAGGGGCTTGGAATAATTCACCCCTCCACTTT. This chain uses TRBV9 with TRBJ1-6, with 10 bases aligning to TRBD1. The CDR3 sequence is 19 residues long. Germline trimming cut 1 base from V and 5 bases from J; bases unmatched to any gene: 12. Germline V gene sequence: CDR1 SGDLS, CDR2 YYNGEE.

The CDR3 reads CASSLDGDGYTF. The CDR3 DNA reads as TGTGCCAGCAGCTTGGACGGGGATGGCTACACCTTC. The V gene is TRBV5-4, the J gene TRBJ1-2; unclear D gene. Germline assignment: CDR1 SGHNT and CDR2 YYREEE (reference sequence). CDR3 size: 12 residues. V shed 0 bases and J shed 6 bases, with 6 bases lying between them. Drawing the rest from reference TRBV5-4 and TRBJ1-2, the complete variable domain is ETGVTQSPTHLIKTRGQQVTLRCSSQSGHNTVSWYQQALGQGPQFIFQYYREEENGRGNFPPRFSGLQFPNYSSELNVNALELDDSALYLCASSLDGDGYTFGSGTRLTVV.

V gene TRBV2 combines with J gene TRBJ1-5; no firm D call. This CDR3 is 16 amino acids long. The germline CDR1 and CDR2 sequences are SNHLY and FYNNEI. V lost 1 base and J 1 base, leaving 11 bases between the germline ends. CDR3 amino acids: CASSEGPGWSNQPQHF. In DNA, the CDR3 is TGTGCCAGCAGTGAAGGCCCCGGTTGGAGCAATCAGCCCCAGCATTTT.

The chain recombines TRBV15 with TRBJ2-1; 8 bases agree with TRBD1. The trim removed 1 base at V and 7 bases at J, leaving 3 bases unmatched. CDR1 is LNHNV and CDR2 is YYDKDF in the germline V gene (reference sequence). This CDR3 has 14 amino acids. The CDR3 spells CATSRGDRSNEQFF. CDR3 nucleotides: TGTGCCACCAGCAGAGGGGACAGGTCGAATGAGCAGTTCTTC.

The chain is built from TRBV6-2 or TRBV6-3 and TRBJ2-3; D might be TRBD2 (5 bases). V was trimmed by 2 bases and J by 7 bases, leaving 13 bases between them. The CDR3 is made up of 14 amino acids. The germline gives CDR1 MNHEY, CDR2 SVGEGT. Here the CDR3 DNA reads TGTGCCAGCAGTTACGCTAGCAGAGACCATACGCAGTATTTT. It translates to CASSYASRDHTQYF.